This entry lists 27 T cell receptor beta chains sequenced from one sample in a study of T-cell memory formation after mild COVID-19. TCRdb re-called the 5' RACE reads through MiXCR, storing one row per CDR3 protein. Of over 400,000 distinct CDR3 sequences listed, around a quarter are singletons. Sequencing was performed on PBMCs or a T cell subset sorted from them (not recorded which). The source is an adult woman who had mild COVID-19 (a few samples of this study predate the infection). Cell type and time point are not known.

This clonotype showed up just a few times. V is TRBV18 and J is TRBJ2-3; D call uncertain. V lost 4 bases and J lost 1, with 18 bases in between. Germline V gene lookup returns CDR1 KGHSH and CDR2 LQKENI. This CDR3 spans 17 amino acids. The CDR3 DNA sequence: TGTGCCAGCTCACTCCCAACCGCACGGATCGGCACAGATACGCAGTATTTT. This translates into CASSLPTARIGTDTQYF.

In this sample, this clonotype turned up a few times. Here the CDR3 reads CASSPDREGDTQYF. The CDR3 region has the DNA TGCGCCAGCAGCCCGGACAGGGAGGGAGATACGCAGTATTTT. This chain joins TRBV5-1 and TRBJ2-3, with a possible D match to TRBD1 (8 bases). Germline V gene lookup returns CDR1 SGHRS and CDR2 YFSETQ. The CDR3 sequence is 14 residues long. V lost 4 bases and J lost 5, with 14 bases in between.

This clonotype has only a few counts. This rearrangement joins TRBV2 to TRBJ2-7, with TRBD1 matching over 8 bases. Germline CDR1 and CDR2: SNHLY and FYNNEI. Losses at the gene ends were 7 bases for V and 6 bases for J; bases not matched to a gene: 11. The CDR3 totals 14 residues. CDR3 loop: CASTRTGTNREQYF. The CDR3 coding sequence is TGTGCCAGCACGAGGACAGGGACCAATCGCGAGCAGTACTTC.

This clonotype was recorded a few times. CDR3: CAISETTGVTNTEAFF. The CDR3 nucleotides read TGTGCCATCAGTGAGACGACAGGGGTTACTAACACTGAAGCTTTCTTT. The chain uses TRBV10-3 and TRBJ1-1; the match to TRBD1 covers 8 bases. Trimming took 2 bases from V and 2 from J; bases not matched to a gene: 7. The CDR3 consists of 16 residues. Germline V gives CDR1 ENHRY, CDR2 SYGVKD.

This clonotype has a handful of counts. The chain employs TRBV11-2 and TRBJ1-1, with 12 bases identical to TRBD1. The CDR3 spans 19 residues. The V and J ends lost 1 base and 8 bases, in that order; junction bases with no gene match: 17. Germline values: CDR1 SGHAT, CDR2 FQNNGV. CDR3 bases: TGTGCCAGCAGCTTAGGTTGGGACAGGGGGCGCGGAGGGTTTGTCGAAGCTTTCTTT. Translation gives CASSLGWDRGRGGFVEAFF.

The chain couples TRBV5-4 to TRBJ2-1; D uncertain. In germline, CDR1 is SGHNT, CDR2 YYREEE (reference sequence). The germline V and J ends were trimmed by 5 bases and 4 bases, with 7 bases remaining between them. The CDR3 consists of 12 residues. The CDR3 nucleotides are TGTGCCAGCAGGAGAGATTACAATGAGCAGTTCTTC. Translated: CASRRDYNEQFF.

In this sample, this clonotype turned up a few times. This chain links TRBV6-5 with TRBJ2-3; TRBD2 matches at 10 bases. The V gene's germline CDR1 is MNHEY and CDR2 SVGAGI. CDR3 length equals 16 residues. The junction had 6 bases not matched to a gene; V was cut back by 2 bases and J by 4 bases. The CDR3 bases are TGTGCCAGCAGTTACATGGCTAGCGGGAGAGCAGATACGCAGTATTTT. Translation: CASSYMASGRADTQYF.

This clonotype was recorded a few times. The rearrangement links TRBV7-9 to TRBJ2-5; TRBD2 matches at 8 bases. Germline CDR1 and CDR2: SEHNR and FQNEAQ (reference sequence). The ends lost 2 bases at V and 1 base at J; junction bases unmatched: 9. This CDR3 contains 17 residues. The CDR3 nucleotides read TGTGCCAGCAGCTTACCCCCCTTAGCGGGACTCCAAGAGACCCAGTACTTC. Translating it yields CASSLPPLAGLQETQYF.

The V call is TRBV3-1, the J call TRBJ2-2, with 10 bases lining up with TRBD1. The length of the CDR3 is 15 residues. V lost 4 bases, J lost 4 bases, and 3 bases stayed unmatched. The germline CDR1 and CDR2 sequences are LGHDT and YNNKEL (reference sequence). The CDR3 DNA follows: TGTGCCAGCAGCCGAGGGGACAGGGGCACCGGGGAGCTGTTTTTT. This gives the protein CASSRGDRGTGELFF.

This clonotype has just a few counts. V gene TRBV11-2 combines with J gene TRBJ1-2; no clear D gene. The CDR3 is 20 amino acids. Germline V gives CDR1 SGHAT, CDR2 FQNNGV. Trimming cost V 5 bases and J 1 base, with 29 bases left between them. Here the CDR3 DNA reads TGTGCCAGCAGCCCCCCGTTCGGGGAGGGAACGACCAAAAATAACTATGGCTACACCTTC. Its translation is CASSPPFGEGTTKNNYGYTF.

The chain recombines TRBV24-1 with TRBJ1-2, with D unclear. The CDR3 has 12 amino acids. Looked up from germline, CDR1 is KGHDR and CDR2 is SFDVKD. V shed 10 bases and J shed 4 bases, with 12 bases lying between them. The CDR3 DNA sequence: TGTGCCACTGAACAGATACCCTATGGCTACACCTTC. Protein: CATEQIPYGYTF.

The chain carries TRBV4-3 and TRBJ2-1; 7 nucleotides line up with TRBD1. V shed 2 bases, J shed 0 bases, and the junction held 16 bases outside the gene matches. The CDR3 is 20 amino acids. Germline CDR1 is LGHNA and CDR2 is YSLEER. In DNA form, the CDR3 reads TGCGCCAGCAGCCAAACCCTGGGAACAGGGGCCCATAGCTCCTACAATGAGCAGTTCTTC. Encoded protein: CASSQTLGTGAHSSYNEQFF.

This clonotype was counted between two and nine times. The rearrangement joins TRBV10-3 to TRBJ2-2; 9 bases map to TRBD2. CDR3 size: 14 residues. The ends lost 7 bases at V and 7 bases at J; junction bases unmatched: 7. Germline CDR1 reads ENHRY; CDR2 reads SYGVKD. The CDR3 is CAIKAPSGIGELFF. As DNA, the CDR3 is TGTGCCATCAAAGCACCTAGCGGGATCGGGGAGCTGTTTTTT.

The J gene is TRBJ2-7, the V gene TRBV12-5; D gene ambiguous. This CDR3 has 13 residues. Trimming stripped 4 bases from V and 2 bases from J, with 9 bases between. Looked up from germline, CDR1 is LGHNT and CDR2 is FRNRAP. CDR3: CASGYHLTYEQYF. The CDR3 DNA follows: TGTGCTAGTGGTTATCATTTAACCTACGAGCAGTACTTC. Full variable domain (missing parts from reference TRBV12-5 and TRBJ2-7): DARVTQTPRHKVTEMGQEVTMRCQPILGHNTVFWYRQTMMQGLELLAYFRNRAPLDDSGMPKDRFSAEMPDATLATLKIQPSEPRDSAVYFCASGYHLTYEQYFGPGTRLTVT.

The chain uses TRBV3-1 and TRBJ2-7; TRBD1 is a possible D gene (5 bases). CDR3 length equals 13 residues. Germline CDR1 LGHDT, CDR2 YNNKEL (reference sequence). The V and J ends lost 0 bases and 2 bases respectively, with 5 bases between them. The CDR3 spells CASSQEGAYEQYF. DNA of the CDR3: TGTGCCAGCAGCCAAGAAGGGGCCTACGAGCAGTACTTC.

The J gene is TRBJ2-1, the V gene TRBV2, with TRBD2 matching 12 bases. With 10 bases clipped from V and 5 bases from J, the junction kept 9 bases outside the gene matches. The CDR3 has 15 amino acids. In germline, CDR1 is SNHLY, CDR2 FYNNEI. DNA for the CDR3: TGTGCCAATCGAAAGTCTAGCGGGGGGGACAATGAGCAGTTCTTC. The encoded protein is CANRKSSGGDNEQFF.

The gene calls are TRBV5-1 and TRBJ2-1; unclear D gene. Germline-derived CDR1 and CDR2 are SGHRS and YFSETQ. The CDR3 loop spans 15 amino acids. The germline V and J ends were trimmed by 1 base and 0 bases, with 8 bases remaining between them. This CDR3 reads CASSLPESSYNEQFF. CDR3 DNA sequence: TGCGCCAGCAGCTTGCCAGAGAGCTCCTACAATGAGCAGTTCTTC.

This clonotype was recorded a few times. The rearrangement joins TRBV7-6 to TRBJ2-2; 7 nucleotides line up with TRBD2. Trimming at V came to 4 bases and at J to 4 bases, leaving 6 bases not matched to a gene. The CDR3 consists of 15 residues. Germline V gene data show CDR1 as SGHVS and CDR2 as FNYEAQ. The CDR3 sequence is CASSSSGMVTGELFF. CDR3 sequence (DNA): TGTGCCAGCAGCTCTAGCGGAATGGTCACCGGGGAGCTGTTTTTT. Full variable domain (remainder filled in from reference TRBV7-6 and TRBJ2-2): GAGVSQSPRYKVTKRGQDVALRCDPISGHVSLYWYRQALGQGPEFLTYFNYEAQQDKSGLPNDRFSAERPEGSISTLTIQRTEQRDSAMYRCASSSSGMVTGELFFGEGSRLTVL.

The rearrangement joins TRBV6-5 to TRBJ2-4; weak D call: TRBD1 (6 bases). The CDR3 runs 13 residues. V was cut by 8 bases and J by 7 bases, with 15 bases left in between. The germline V gene has CDR1 MNHEY and CDR2 SVGAGI. The DNA of the CDR3 is TGTGCCAGCCGCTCAGGGGTGGGGAACATTCAGTACTTC. The encoded protein is CASRSGVGNIQYF.

The V and J genes are TRBV4-2 and TRBJ2-7; no reliable D call. Trimming shortened V by 1 base and J by 4 bases, and 11 bases separated the two germline ends. Per germline, CDR1 LGHNA and CDR2 YNFKEQ. This CDR3 contains 14 residues. CDR3 protein: CASSQGPGEYEQYF. The CDR3 coding sequence is TGTGCCAGCAGCCAAGGCCCGGGTGAATACGAGCAGTACTTC.

The rearrangement links TRBV7-2 to TRBJ1-2, with D possibly matching TRBD1 (6 bases). The CDR3 has 14 residues. The germline gives CDR1 SGHTA, CDR2 FQGNSA. Trimming stripped 5 bases from V and 8 bases from J, with 18 bases between. CDR3 amino acids: CASSARGGSRGYTF. In nucleotides, the CDR3 is TGTGCCAGCAGCGCCCGAGGGGGGTCGCGAGGCTACACCTTC.

This clonotype turned up a few times. The chain has TRBV7-8 and TRBJ2-7; 7 bases fit TRBD2. CDR1 SGHVS and CDR2 FQNEAQ come from the germline V gene. J was trimmed by 0 bases and V by 5 bases; bases with no gene match: 1. This CDR3 has 13 amino acids. The CDR3 DNA is TGTGCCAGCAGCGGGACTAACTCCTACGAGCAGTACTTC. Its translation is CASSGTNSYEQYF.

The gene calls are TRBV4-2 and TRBJ2-7; 14 nucleotides match TRBD2. The germline V gene has CDR1 LGHNA and CDR2 YNFKEQ. The CDR3 is made up of 17 amino acids. V lost 3 bases and J lost 4; bases outside the gene matches: 8. CDR3: CASSHPGLAGDIYEQYF. The CDR3 region has the DNA TGTGCCAGCAGCCACCCGGGACTAGCGGGAGATATATACGAGCAGTACTTC.

This clonotype occurred a few times. The chain employs TRBV9 and TRBJ2-7, with a weak D call TRBD2 (6 bases). This CDR3 comprises 15 residues. Trimming shortened V by 0 bases and J by 4 bases, and 14 bases separated the two germline ends. The germline V gene has CDR1 SGDLS and CDR2 YYNGEE. Here the CDR3 DNA reads TGTGCCAGCAGCGTAGGGGACTGGATAGCATACGAGCAGTACTTC. The encoded protein is CASSVGDWIAYEQYF. The full variable domain, rest sourced from reference TRBV9 and TRBJ2-7, is DSGVTQTPKHLITATGQRVTLRCSPRSGDLSVYWYQQSLDQGLQFLIQYYNGEERAKGNILERFSAQQFPDLHSELNLSSLELGDSALYFCASSVGDWIAYEQYFGPGTRLTVT.

This clonotype has just a few counts. This chain joins TRBV25-1 and TRBJ2-2; D remains unclear. Trimming pared 8 bases from V and 6 bases from J, leaving 10 bases between. The length of the CDR3 is 12 residues. Germline V gene lookup returns CDR1 MGHDK and CDR2 SYGVNS. CDR3 coding DNA: TGTGCCAGCCTCATAGACTCCGGGGAGCTGTTTTTT. Amino acids: CASLIDSGELFF.

The chain carries TRBV20-1 and TRBJ1-2; tentatively, D is TRBD1 (6 bases). The CDR3 sequence is 14 residues long. The V gene's germline CDR1 is DFQATT and CDR2 SNEGSKA (reference sequence). The V and J ends lost 3 bases and 0 bases respectively, with 11 bases between them. CDR3: CSARGGDTNYGYTF. DNA for the CDR3: TGCAGTGCTAGGGGGGGGGACACTAACTATGGCTACACCTTC.

This chain joins TRBV7-9 and TRBJ2-6; 11 nucleotides line up with TRBD1. The ends lost 5 bases at V and 2 bases at J; junction bases unmatched: 8. The germline V gene has CDR1 SEHNR and CDR2 FQNEAQ (reference sequence). This CDR3 is built from 18 residues. CDR3 sequence: CASSTWDRGAAGANVLTF. For the CDR3, the DNA is TGTGCCAGCAGCACCTGGGACAGGGGGGCAGCTGGGGCCAACGTCCTGACTTTC.